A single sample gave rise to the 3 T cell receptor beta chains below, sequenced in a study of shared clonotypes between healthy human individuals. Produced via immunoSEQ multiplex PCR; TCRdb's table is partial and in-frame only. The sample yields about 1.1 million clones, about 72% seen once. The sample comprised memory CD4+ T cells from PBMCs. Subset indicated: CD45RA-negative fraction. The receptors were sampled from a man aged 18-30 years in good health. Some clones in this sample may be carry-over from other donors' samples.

The CDR3, as DNA: TGTGCCAGCAGCCCGCGCGGCGGGAGCTCCTACAATGAGCAGTTCTTC. Translated: CASSPRGGSSYNEQFF. The chain carries TRBV7-6 and TRBJ2-1; 7 bases agree with TRBD2. The germline V gene encodes CDR1 SGHVS and CDR2 FNYEAQ. This CDR3 spans 16 amino acids. V was pared by 5 bases and J by 0 bases, with 7 bases of the junction left unmatched.

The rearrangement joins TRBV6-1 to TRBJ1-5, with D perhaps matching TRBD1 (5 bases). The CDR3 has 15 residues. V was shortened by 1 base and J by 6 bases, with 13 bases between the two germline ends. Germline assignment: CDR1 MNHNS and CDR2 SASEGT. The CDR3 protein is CASSEVPGNGQPQHF. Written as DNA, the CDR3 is TGTGCCAGCAGTGAAGTTCCAGGGAACGGTCAGCCCCAGCATTTT.

CDR3 residues: CASSLEGARMYF. CDR3 bases: TGCGCCAGCAGCTTGGAGGGAGCACGGATGTACTTC. The chain has TRBV5-1 and TRBJ2-7, with D maybe TRBD2 (5 bases). V was shortened by 0 bases and J by 12 bases, with 13 bases between the two germline ends. Germline CDR1 and CDR2: SGHRS and YFSETQ. This CDR3 contains 12 residues. Drawing the rest from reference TRBV5-1 and TRBJ2-7, the complete variable domain is KAGVTQTPRYLIKTRGQQVTLSCSPISGHRSVSWYQQTPGQGLQFLFEYFSETQRNKGNFPGRFSGRQFSNSRSEMNVSTLELGDSALYLCASSLEGARMYFGPGTRLTVT.